These 23 T cell receptor beta chains were all obtained from the same sample, sequenced in a study of Ad26.COV2.S vaccination and SARS-CoV-2 variants. Produced via immunoSEQ multiplex PCR; TCRdb's table is partial and in-frame only. The sample yields hundreds of thousands of clones, 86% seen once. The treatment is: around 19 received Ad26.COV2.S at low or high dose, single or two shots; roughly five received placebo; per-sample allocation not given. The study sampled participants on day 63 after the first vaccine or placebo injection. The sequencing used peripheral blood, collected in a trial of Ad26.COV2.S vaccine versus placebo. The source is a person aged 18-60 years who received the Ad26.COV2.S COVID-19 vaccine or a placebo.

The CDR3 DNA reads TGTGCCAGTAGTTGGGGACAGCCAACCGGAAACACCATATATTTT. It specifies CASSWGQPTGNTIYF. The gene calls are TRBV19 and TRBJ1-3; 7 bases agree with TRBD1. This CDR3 has 15 residues. CDR1 is LNHDA, CDR2 SQIVND, per germline (reference sequence). Unmatched junction bases numbered 8, after V lost 5 bases and J lost 4 bases.

V usage is TRBV7-3 and J usage is TRBJ2-7; 8 bases are shared with TRBD1. CDR1 is SGHTA and CDR2 is FQGTGA in the germline V gene. After removal of 5 bases from V and 3 bases from J, the junction contained 9 bases not matched to a gene. The CDR3 has 15 amino acids. CDR3 nucleotides: TGTGCCAGCAGCCAGGCAGGGGGCTTGAGCTACGAGCAGTACTTC. It translates to CASSQAGGLSYEQYF. The full variable domain, its missing parts supplied by reference TRBV7-3 and TRBJ2-7, is GAGVSQTPSNKVTEKGKYVELRCDPISGHTALYWYRQSLGQGPEFLIYFQGTGAADDSGLPNDRFFAVRPEGSVSTLKIQRTERGDSAVYLCASSQAGGLSYEQYFGPGTRLTVT.

The chain is built from TRBV3-1 (or the pseudogene TRBV3-2) and TRBJ1-4; D gene ambiguous. CDR1 is LGHDT and CDR2 is YNNKEL in the germline V gene (reference sequence). This CDR3 region has 16 residues. V was pared by 10 bases and J by 0 bases, with 18 bases between. This CDR3 is CATTQAPLATNEKLFF. CDR3 sequence (DNA): TGTGCCACCACTCAGGCGCCCCTGGCAACTAATGAAAAACTGTTTTTT.

A note on this clone: Other DNA sequences in this sample translate to the same CDR3. The V gene is TRBV5-4, the J gene TRBJ1-5; D is undetermined. CDR1 is SGHNT and CDR2 is YYREEE in the germline V gene (reference sequence). This CDR3 has 13 amino acids. Trimming took 0 bases from V and 2 from J, leaving 3 bases between them. For the CDR3, the DNA is TGTGCCAGCAGCTTGGACCGCAATCAGCCCCAGCATTTT. Protein product: CASSLDRNQPQHF.

This clone appeared a single time. The rearrangement joins TRBV7-2 to TRBJ1-1; D possibly corresponds to TRBD1 (6 bases). V was clipped by 0 bases and J by 0 bases, with 14 bases between them. The CDR3 length is 17 residues. Germline loops: CDR1 SGHTA, CDR2 FQGNSA. CDR3 residues: CASSLAGGGKMNTEAFF. In DNA, the CDR3 is TGTGCCAGCAGCTTAGCGGGGGGCGGGAAGATGAACACTGAAGCTTTCTTT. Filled out from reference TRBV7-2 and TRBJ1-1, the complete variable domain reads GAGVSQSPSNKVTEKGKDVELRCDPISGHTALYWYRQSLGQGLEFLIYFQGNSAPDKSGLPSDRFSAERTGGSVSTLTIQRTQQEDSAVYLCASSLAGGGKMNTEAFFGQGTRLTVV.

The rearrangement uses TRBV13 and TRBJ2-7; 7 bases are a match to TRBD1. The CDR3 sequence is 13 residues long. Looked up from germline, CDR1 is PRHDT and CDR2 is FYEKMQ (reference sequence). The V segment lost 6 bases and the J segment 3 bases; nucleotides outside the gene matches: 5. In DNA form, the CDR3 reads TGTGCCAGCAGACAGGGGACCTACTACGAGCAGTACTTC. Protein product: CASRQGTYYEQYF.

This sequence joins TRBV4-1 and TRBJ1-4, with D possibly TRBD1 on 6 matching bases. CDR1 MGHRA and CDR2 YSYEKL come from the germline V gene. The CDR3 is 15 residues long. Deletions cut 1 base from V and 7 bases from J, with 13 bases between. The CDR3 spells CASSQVGGLVEKLFF. In DNA, the CDR3 is TGCGCCAGCAGCCAAGTGGGGGGGCTGGTTGAAAAACTGTTTTTT.

The chain is built from TRBV11-2 and TRBJ2-7, with a possible D match to TRBD1 (6 bases). The CDR3 runs to 13 residues. Trimming stripped 5 bases from V and 3 bases from J, with 11 bases between. The germline V gene encodes CDR1 SGHAT and CDR2 FQNNGV. The CDR3 nucleotides are TGTGCCAGCAGCAAAGACAGGAACTACGAGCAGTACTTC. Protein: CASSKDRNYEQYF.

This sequence joins TRBV19 and TRBJ2-7; 12 positions match TRBD2. The CDR3 sequence is 18 residues long. J gave up 0 bases and V 2 bases, and 8 bases lay outside the gene matches. Germline V CDR1 and CDR2: LNHDA, SQIVND (reference sequence). CDR3 region: CASSIQGTSGPYSYEQYF. The CDR3 nucleotides read TGTGCCAGTAGTATACAAGGGACTAGCGGGCCTTACTCCTACGAGCAGTACTTC.

The rearrangement links TRBV28 to TRBJ1-4, with no clear D. Germline CDR1 and CDR2: MDHEN and SYDVKM. Trimming cost V 5 bases and J 8 bases, with 9 bases left between them. The CDR3 has 12 residues. DNA for the CDR3: TGTGCCAGCAGTGCGGGTTTGGAAAAACTGTTTTTT. It specifies CASSAGLEKLFF.

V usage is TRBV5-5 and J usage is TRBJ2-3; TRBD2 might be the D (6 bases). The V gene lost 7 bases and the J gene lost 2 bases, with 11 bases spanning the gap. This CDR3 is built from 13 residues. CDR1 is SGHKS, CDR2 YYEKEE, per germline (reference sequence). For the CDR3, the DNA is TGTGCCAGCGGGTCGGGGGACACAGATACGCAGTATTTT. This codes for CASGSGDTDTQYF.

CDR3 amino acids: CASSEQGDPSESGELFF. The CDR3 DNA reads as TGTGCCAGCAGTGAACAGGGGGATCCTTCTGAGTCCGGGGAGCTGTTTTTT. The chain joins TRBV6-1 to TRBJ2-2; 7 nucleotides agree with TRBD1. Germline values: CDR1 MNHNS, CDR2 SASEGT. The CDR3 contains 17 residues. Losses at the gene ends were 2 bases for V and 6 bases for J; bases not matched to a gene: 12.

This clone was seen only once. This rearrangement joins TRBV19 to TRBJ2-7; 7 nucleotides line up with TRBD1. V shed 4 bases, J shed 0 bases, and the junction held 18 bases outside the gene matches. The germline V gene encodes CDR1 LNHDA and CDR2 SQIVND (reference sequence). The CDR3 contains 19 residues. DNA of the CDR3: TGTGCCAGTAGTAAATCCCTGGGGACAGCCTACAGGGGCTCCTACGAGCAGTACTTC. Its translation: CASSKSLGTAYRGSYEQYF.

V and J are TRBV12-3 or TRBV12-4 and TRBJ1-4, with D hard to call. Trimming stripped 6 bases from V and 9 bases from J, with 11 bases between. The CDR3 is made up of 12 amino acids. In DNA form, the CDR3 reads TGTGCCAGCAGCAACTTTACAAAAAAACTGTTTTTT. Its protein product is CASSNFTKKLFF.

The gene calls are TRBV9 and TRBJ1-1; D is unresolved. In germline, CDR1 is SGDLS, CDR2 YYNGEE. The CDR3 has 14 residues. Trimming took 0 bases from V and 4 from J, leaving 10 bases between them. This CDR3 is CASSVGMKGTEAFF. The CDR3 nucleotides read TGTGCCAGCAGCGTAGGGATGAAGGGCACTGAAGCTTTCTTT.

This clone has a count of ten or more. The rearrangement uses TRBV7-2 and TRBJ2-7, with TRBD1 identical over 9 bases. The CDR3 length is 14 residues. Trimming cost V 4 bases and J 6 bases; bases outside gene matches: 7. Germline V CDR1 and CDR2: SGHTA, FQGNSA. Here the CDR3 DNA reads TGTGCCAGCAGCTGGGGGGGACAGGGTAGCGAGCAGTACTTC. Protein sequence: CASSWGGQGSEQYF.

The chain couples TRBV7-9 to TRBJ1-1; 9 nucleotides match TRBD1. Germline V gene data show CDR1 as SEHNR and CDR2 as FQNEAQ (reference sequence). The CDR3 runs to 18 residues. J lost 1 base, V lost 6 bases, and 15 bases had no gene match. This chain's CDR3 is CASSYPPGQGSGNTEAFF. The CDR3 bases are TGTGCCAGCAGTTACCCTCCGGGACAGGGAAGTGGGAACACTGAAGCTTTCTTT.

J is TRBJ2-2 and V is TRBV7-2, with TRBD2 matching over 7 bases. This CDR3 is built from 17 residues. J gave up 0 bases and V 1 base, and 5 bases lay outside the gene matches. Germline assignment: CDR1 SGHTA and CDR2 FQGNSA. CDR3 residues: CASSLGGSLANTGELFF. The CDR3 nucleotides are TGTGCCAGCAGCTTAGGCGGGAGCCTGGCGAACACCGGGGAGCTGTTTTTT.

This clone has only one observation. The chain joins TRBV7-9 to TRBJ1-2, with D maybe TRBD1 (6 bases). The CDR3 runs 12 residues. Germline CDR1 SEHNR, CDR2 FQNEAQ (reference sequence). Trimming took off 2 bases at V and 6 bases at J, with 7 bases between the two ends. The CDR3, as DNA: TGTGCCAGCAGCTTACACAGGGATGGCTACACCTTC. Translation: CASSLHRDGYTF.

V is TRBV5-1 and J is TRBJ1-1; D is perhaps TRBD1 (5 bases). The CDR3 length is 14 residues. Trimming shortened V by 4 bases and J by 0 bases, and 10 bases separated the two germline ends. Germline V CDR1 and CDR2: SGHRS, YFSETQ. CDR3 in DNA: TGCGCCAGCAGCCAGGGACTGGTGAACACTGAAGCTTTCTTT. It yields the protein CASSQGLVNTEAFF.

This chain joins TRBV7-2 and TRBJ2-2; D is unclear. The CDR3 is 16 residues long. Germline CDR1 is SGHTA and CDR2 is FQGNSA. Trimming cost V 0 bases and J 2 bases, with 10 bases left between them. This CDR3 reads CASSLAVTTNTGELFF. As DNA, the CDR3 is TGTGCCAGCAGCTTAGCGGTGACAACTAACACCGGGGAGCTGTTTTTT.

The chain recombines TRBV5-1 with TRBJ1-2; no firm D call. The V end was cut by 4 bases, the J end by 5 bases, with 21 bases between. Germline values: CDR1 SGHRS, CDR2 YFSETQ. The CDR3 is made up of 16 amino acids. In DNA, the CDR3 is TGCGCCAGCAGCGATTATAGCGCAGGAAAAGTATATGGCTACACCTTC. This encodes CASSDYSAGKVYGYTF.

The chain carries TRBV3-1 (or the pseudogene TRBV3-2) and TRBJ2-2; TRBD1 is a possible D gene (6 bases). This CDR3 region has 14 residues. The V end lost 5 bases, the J end lost 6 bases, and 13 bases lay between the germline ends. The germline gives CDR1 LGHDT, CDR2 YNNKEL (reference sequence). The CDR3 protein is CASSGTYQAGELFF. Written as DNA, the CDR3 is TGTGCCAGCAGCGGGACATATCAGGCCGGGGAGCTGTTTTTT.